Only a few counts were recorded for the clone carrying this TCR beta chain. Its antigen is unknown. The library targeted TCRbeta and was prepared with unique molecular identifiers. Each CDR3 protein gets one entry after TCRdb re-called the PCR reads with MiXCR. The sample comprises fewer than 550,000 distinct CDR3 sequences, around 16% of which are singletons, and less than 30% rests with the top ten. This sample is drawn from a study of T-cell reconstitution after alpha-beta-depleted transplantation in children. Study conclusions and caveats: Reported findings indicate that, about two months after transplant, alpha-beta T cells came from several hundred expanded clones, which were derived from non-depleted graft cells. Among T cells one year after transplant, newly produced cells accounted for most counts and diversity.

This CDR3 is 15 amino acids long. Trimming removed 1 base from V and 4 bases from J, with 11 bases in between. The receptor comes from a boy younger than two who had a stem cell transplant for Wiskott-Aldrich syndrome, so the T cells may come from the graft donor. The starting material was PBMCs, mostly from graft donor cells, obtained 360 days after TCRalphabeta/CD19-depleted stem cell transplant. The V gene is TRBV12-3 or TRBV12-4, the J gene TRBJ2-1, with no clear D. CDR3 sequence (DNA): TGTGCCAGCAGTTTAGAGCTGGGTCCTTACAATGAGCAGTTCTTC. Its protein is CASSLELGPYNEQFF.